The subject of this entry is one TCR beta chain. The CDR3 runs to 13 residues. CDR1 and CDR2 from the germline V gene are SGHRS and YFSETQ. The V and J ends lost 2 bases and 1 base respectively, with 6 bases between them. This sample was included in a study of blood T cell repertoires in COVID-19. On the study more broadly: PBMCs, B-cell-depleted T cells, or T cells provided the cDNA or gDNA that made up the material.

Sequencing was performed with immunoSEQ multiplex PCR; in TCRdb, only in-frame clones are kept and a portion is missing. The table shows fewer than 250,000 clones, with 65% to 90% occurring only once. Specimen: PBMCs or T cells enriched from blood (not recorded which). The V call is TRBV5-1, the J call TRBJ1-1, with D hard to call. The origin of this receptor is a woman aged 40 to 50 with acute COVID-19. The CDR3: CASSFSPNTEAFF. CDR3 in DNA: TGCGCCAGCAGCTTTAGTCCGAACACTGAAGCTTTCTTT.